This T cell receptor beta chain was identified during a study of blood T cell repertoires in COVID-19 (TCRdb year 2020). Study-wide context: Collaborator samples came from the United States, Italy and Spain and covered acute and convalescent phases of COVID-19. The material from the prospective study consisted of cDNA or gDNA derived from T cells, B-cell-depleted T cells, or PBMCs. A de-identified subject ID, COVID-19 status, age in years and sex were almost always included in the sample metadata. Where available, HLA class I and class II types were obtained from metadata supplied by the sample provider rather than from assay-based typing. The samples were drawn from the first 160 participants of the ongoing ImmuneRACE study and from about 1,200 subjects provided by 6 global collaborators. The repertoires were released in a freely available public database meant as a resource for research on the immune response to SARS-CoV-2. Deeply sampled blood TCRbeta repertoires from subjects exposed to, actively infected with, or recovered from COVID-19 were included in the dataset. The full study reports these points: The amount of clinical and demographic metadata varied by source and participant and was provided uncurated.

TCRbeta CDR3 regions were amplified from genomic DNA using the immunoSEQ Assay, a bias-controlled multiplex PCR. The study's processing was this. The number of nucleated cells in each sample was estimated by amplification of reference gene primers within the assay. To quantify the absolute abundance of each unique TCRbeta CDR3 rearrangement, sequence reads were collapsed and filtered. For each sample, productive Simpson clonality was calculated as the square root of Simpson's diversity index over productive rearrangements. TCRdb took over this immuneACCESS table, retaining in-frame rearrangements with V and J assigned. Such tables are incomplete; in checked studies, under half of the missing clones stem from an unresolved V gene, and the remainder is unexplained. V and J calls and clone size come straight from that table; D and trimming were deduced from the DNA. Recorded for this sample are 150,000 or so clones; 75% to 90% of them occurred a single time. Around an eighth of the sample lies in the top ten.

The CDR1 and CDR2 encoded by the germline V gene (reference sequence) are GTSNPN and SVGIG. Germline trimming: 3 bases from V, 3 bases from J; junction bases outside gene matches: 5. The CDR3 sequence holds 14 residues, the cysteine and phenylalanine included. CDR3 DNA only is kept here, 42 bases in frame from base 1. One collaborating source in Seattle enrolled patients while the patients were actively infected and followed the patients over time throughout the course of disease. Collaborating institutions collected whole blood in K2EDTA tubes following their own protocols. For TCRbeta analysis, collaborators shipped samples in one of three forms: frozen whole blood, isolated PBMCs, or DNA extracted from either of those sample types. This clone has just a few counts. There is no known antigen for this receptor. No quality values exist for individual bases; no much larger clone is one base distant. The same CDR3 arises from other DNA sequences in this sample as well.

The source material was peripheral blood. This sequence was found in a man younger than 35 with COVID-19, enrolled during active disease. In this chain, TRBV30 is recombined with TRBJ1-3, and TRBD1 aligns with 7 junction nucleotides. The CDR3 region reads CAWRRQGYGNTIYF. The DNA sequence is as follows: TGTGCCTGGAGAAGACAGGGATATGGAAACACCATATATTTT.